These T cell receptor beta chains were read from a single sample in a study of T cells after yellow fever vaccination. MiXCR, run by TCRdb on the 5' RACE reads, gives a single entry per CDR3 protein. The profile covers 150,000 to 200,000 distinct CDR3 sequences, with 9.5% to 11% appearing a single time and 35% to 40% taken by the ten largest. The input for sequencing was CD8+ T cells sorted from PBMCs, taken 15 days after the yellow fever booster vaccination. Receptor source: a man aged 18 to 35 who received the YFV17D yellow fever vaccine. CDR3s include the opening cysteine and the closing phenylalanine or tryptophan. Each record gives: J gene, D gene, CDR3 length, V gene, clone size, CDR3 protein, CDR3 DNA. A D gene is named only where the DNA matches it firmly. The size field is filled for only some rows; it gives once, few, many or a size class.

TRBJ2-7 | - | 14 | TRBV5-1 | - | CASSLEREAYEQYF | TGCGCCAGCAGCTTGGAAAGGGAGGCCTACGAGCAGTACTTC
TRBJ1-5 | - | 14 | TRBV2 | many | CASSEVTADQPQHF | TGTGCCAGCAGTGAAGTGACGGCGGATCAGCCCCAGCATTTT
TRBJ2-1 | TRBD2 | 16 | TRBV7-3 | many | CASSLTPLAGGGEQFF | TGTGCCAGCAGCTTAACTCCGCTAGCGGGGGGTGGTGAGCAGTTCTTC
TRBJ2-1 | TRBD2 | 15 | TRBV3-1 | many | CASSPRGTSYNEQFF | TGTGCCAGCAGCCCGCGGGGGACCTCCTACAATGAGCAGTTCTTC
TRBJ2-7 | - | 14 | TRBV7-9 | - | CASSNRTPSYEQYF | TGTGCCAGCAGCAATAGGACACCCTCCTACGAGCAGTACTTC
TRBJ1-2 | - | 15 | TRBV3-1 | few | CASSQDPTGTDGYTF | TGTGCCAGCAGCCAAGACCCAACAGGGACGGATGGCTACACCTTC
TRBJ1-6 | - | 16 | TRBV5-1 | - | CASAPGANSYNSPLHF | TGCGCCAGCGCCCCCGGGGCTAACTCCTATAATTCACCCCTCCACTTT
TRBJ2-3 | TRBD2 | 17 | TRBV6-8 | - | CASRPGLAGSSTDTQYF | TGTGCCAGCAGACCGGGACTAGCGGGAAGCTCCACAGATACGCAGTATTTT
TRBJ2-2 | - | 10 | TRBV12-3/TRBV12-4 | few | CATQSRELFF | TGTGCCACCCAGTCCCGGGAGCTGTTTTTT
TRBJ2-4 | - | 12 | TRBV29-1 | - | CSVQLAKNIQYF | TGCAGCGTTCAGTTAGCCAAAAACATTCAGTACTTC
TRBJ2-3 | - | 14 | TRBV24-1 | - | CATSDFSHQDTQYF | TGTGCCACCAGTGATTTTAGCCACCAGGATACGCAGTATTTT
TRBJ1-2 | - | 15 | TRBV28 | many | CASSPPDRQNYGYTF | TGTGCCAGCAGCCCCCCTGACAGGCAGAACTATGGCTACACCTTC
TRBJ2-5 | TRBD1 | 12 | TRBV10-2 | - | CASMTGDETQYF | TGCGCCAGCATGACAGGGGATGAGACCCAGTACTTC
TRBJ2-1 | TRBD1 | 14 | TRBV7-2 | - | CASSFGTVHNEQFF | TGTGCCAGCAGCTTCGGGACAGTTCACAATGAGCAGTTCTTC
TRBJ2-1 | - | 15 | TRBV7-8 | few | CASGNDGTLGNEQFF | TGTGCCAGCGGCAACGACGGGACCCTCGGGAATGAGCAGTTCTTC
TRBJ1-6 | - | 14 | TRBV6-1 | - | CASSDGGKNSPLHF | TGTGCCAGCAGTGACGGGGGCAAGAATTCACCCCTCCACTTT
TRBJ1-2 | TRBD1 | 15 | TRBV7-9 | few | CASSPTDRGGGGYTF | TGTGCCAGCAGCCCCACGGACAGGGGAGGCGGTGGCTACACCTTC
TRBJ2-3 | - | 14 | TRBV5-1 | - | CASSLAQPTDTQYF | TGCGCCAGCAGCTTGGCCCAGCCCACAGATACGCAGTATTTT
TRBJ2-3 | - | 14 | TRBV12-3/TRBV12-4 | few | CASSFGLGRDTQYF | TGTGCCAGCAGTTTCGGACTCGGCCGGGATACGCAGTATTTT
TRBJ1-4 | - | 14 | TRBV12-3/TRBV12-4 | few | CASSWETAYEKLFF | TGTGCCAGCAGTTGGGAGACAGCATATGAAAAACTGTTTTTT